A single sample gave rise to the 10 T cell receptor beta chains below, sequenced in a study of blood T cell repertoires in COVID-19. Assay used: immunoSEQ multiplex PCR; TCRdb lists only in-frame clones, some missing. The sample has 200,000 to 250,000 clones; under 85% are singletons. The sequencing sample was made of peripheral blood. These TCRs come from a woman between 25 and 40 years old with COVID-19, enrolled during active disease.

CDR3 in DNA: TGCACCAGCAGCCAACCCACTCAAGGAAGCGGAGAAGAGACCCAGTACTTC. This encodes CTSSQPTQGSGEETQYF. The gene calls are TRBV1 and TRBJ2-5; no check of the table's D call, TRBD2, against the DNA was made. TRBV1 is labeled a pseudogene. The CDR3 is 17 amino acids.

The chain combines TRBV5-4 with TRBJ1-1, with 8 positions matching TRBD1. Germline V lookup: CDR1 SGHNT, CDR2 YYREEE (reference sequence). The J segment lost 6 bases and the V segment lost 3 bases, leaving 10 bases of the junction unmatched. The CDR3 covers 15 residues. CDR3 residues: CASSWGGQGAAEAFF. In nucleotides, the CDR3 is TGTGCCAGCAGCTGGGGCGGGCAGGGGGCCGCTGAAGCTTTCTTT.

The chain links TRBV5-1 to TRBJ1-2, with 9 bases lining up with TRBD1. CDR1 is SGHRS and CDR2 is YFSETQ in the germline V gene. The CDR3 length is 14 residues. V lost 4 bases, J lost 8 bases, and 9 bases stayed unmatched. CDR3 sequence (DNA): TGCGCCAGCAGCCCGGGACAGGGAGAGGACGGCTACACCTTC. Protein sequence: CASSPGQGEDGYTF.

The gene calls are TRBV19 and TRBJ2-2, with 7 bases that match TRBD1. The V gene end was trimmed by 5 bases and the J gene end by 6 bases; junction bases not matched to a gene: 15. CDR1 and CDR2 from the germline V gene are LNHDA and SQIVND (reference sequence). CDR3 length: 17 residues. The CDR3 is CASSPRTGGVIPGELFF. The CDR3 DNA follows: TGTGCCAGTAGTCCCCGGACAGGCGGAGTGATTCCCGGGGAGCTGTTTTTT.

CDR3 coding DNA: TGTGCCAGCAGCGAAAGCGGGGGCGCGGGCGGTACGCAGTATTTT. Protein: CASSESGGAGGTQYF. This chain joins TRBV9 and TRBJ2-3; 8 nucleotides align to TRBD2. The trim removed 3 bases at V and 8 bases at J, leaving 11 bases unmatched. CDR3 length equals 15 residues. Looked up from germline, CDR1 is SGDLS and CDR2 is YYNGEE.

The chain links TRBV5-4 to TRBJ1-6; TRBD1 is a possible D gene (5 bases). The germline V gene has CDR1 SGHNT and CDR2 YYREEE (reference sequence). CDR3 length: 14 amino acids. The V end was cut by 2 bases, the J end by 5 bases, with 8 bases between. This CDR3 reads CASSFSGNNSPLHF. The CDR3 nucleotides are TGTGCCAGCAGCTTTTCAGGGAATAATTCACCCCTCCACTTT.

V and J are TRBV14 and TRBJ2-7; 7 nucleotides match TRBD2. Germline V lookup: CDR1 SGHDN, CDR2 FVKESK. The CDR3 runs 16 residues. The V gene end was trimmed by 4 bases and the J gene end by 0 bases; junction bases not matched to a gene: 9. CDR3 loop: CASSRARAGDSYEQYF. CDR3 sequence (DNA): TGTGCCAGCAGCCGCGCCCGGGCGGGGGACTCCTACGAGCAGTACTTC.

This sequence joins TRBV9 and TRBJ2-7; a weak D match, TRBD1 (5 bases). V lost 4 bases and J 2 bases, leaving 16 bases between the germline ends. CDR3 length: 15 amino acids. The V gene's germline CDR1 is SGDLS and CDR2 YYNGEE. CDR3 in DNA: TGTGCCAGCAGCCCTGGACACGGACGGGCCTACGAGCAGTACTTC. Residues: CASSPGHGRAYEQYF.

The chain joins TRBV7-6 to TRBJ2-2, with D unclear. The CDR3 length is 12 residues. Germline V lookup: CDR1 SGHVS, CDR2 FNYEAQ. V was trimmed by 7 bases and J by 3 bases, leaving 6 bases between them. This CDR3 reads CASNSHTGELFF. As DNA, the CDR3 is TGTGCCAGCAATAGTCACACCGGGGAGCTGTTTTTT.

The gene calls are TRBV9 and TRBJ1-2; TRBD1 agrees at 11 bases. The V gene end was trimmed by 3 bases and the J gene end by 6 bases; junction bases not matched to a gene: 10. The CDR3 is 16 amino acids. CDR1 SGDLS and CDR2 YYNGEE come from the germline V gene. For the CDR3, the DNA is TGTGCCAGCAGCGCCGCGGCGGGACAGGGGGTTCATGGCTACACCTTC. It specifies CASSAAAGQGVHGYTF.